This is a list of T cell receptor beta chains from one sample in a study of control samples from healthy donors and cancer patients. Libraries were prepared by immunoSEQ multiplex PCR; TCRdb keeps only in-frame clonotypes and omits some of them. The sample contains around 90,000 clones, around four fifths of which appear only once. The sample comprised blood. The receptors derive from a man aged 30-40 years in good health. Both conserved end residues are part of each CDR3. D genes are given only for firm matches. Expanded clones get a size class; other rows say once, few or many, or leave the size out.

NA,TRBJ1-6,14,TRBV19,NA,CASSIWEYNSPLHF,TGTGCCAGTAGTATTTGGGAGTATAATTCACCCCTCCACTTT
NA,TRBJ1-2,12,TRBV30,few,CACVDTFDGYTF,TGTGCCTGTGTGGACACTTTCGATGGCTACACCTTC
NA,TRBJ1-1,13,TRBV18,NA,CASSPPGYTEAFF,TGTGCCAGCTCACCACCGGGGTACACTGAAGCTTTCTTT
NA,TRBJ1-1,13,TRBV27,NA,CASRPPTHTEAFF,TGTGCCAGCAGACCTCCTACCCACACTGAAGCTTTCTTT
NA,TRBJ1-5,16,TRBV21-1,NA,CASSREVGSRNQPQHF,TGTGCCAGCAGTCGAGAGGTGGGCAGCCGCAATCAGCCCCAGCATTTT
NA,TRBJ2-2,14,TRBV10-3,NA,CAISEPRGSGELFF,TGTGCCATCAGTGAGCCGAGGGGCTCCGGGGAGCTGTTTTTT
TRBD1,TRBJ1-6,15,TRBV30,NA,CAWAASRRGNSPLHF,TGTGCCTGGGCAGCGTCTCGCAGGGGGAATTCACCCCTCCACTTT
NA,TRBJ1-1,13,TRBV3-1/TRBV3-2,NA,CASSRLVNTEAFF,TGTGCCAGCAGCCGATTAGTGAACACTGAAGCTTTCTTT
TRBD1,TRBJ1-1,13,TRBV2,NA,CATTRTGFAEAFF,TGTGCCACCACTCGGACAGGGTTTGCTGAAGCTTTCTTT
NA,TRBJ2-3,16,TRBV5-1,NA,CASSLVSGVDTDTQYF,TGCGCCAGCAGCTTGGTGTCCGGGGTTGACACAGATACGCAGTATTTT
NA,TRBJ1-6,16,TRBV6-1,NA,CASSERSSSYNSPLHF,TGTGCCAGCAGTGAACGGAGTAGCTCCTATAATTCACCCCTCCACTTT
NA,TRBJ1-6,13,TRBV30,NA,CAWSRGNNSPLHF,TGTGCCTGGAGTCGAGGGAATAATTCACCCCTCCACTTT
TRBD1,TRBJ1-1,16,TRBV6-6,once,CASSLGQGSGDTEAFF,TGTGCCAGCAGCCTCGGACAGGGGAGCGGGGACACTGAAGCTTTCTTT
NA,TRBJ1-1,14,TRBV9,NA,CASSFTDRNTEAFF,TGTGCCAGCAGCTTTACGGACAGGAACACTGAAGCTTTCTTT
NA,TRBJ2-4,11,TRBV10-3,once,CAIRDKNIQYF,TGTGCCATCAGGGACAAAAACATTCAGTACTTC
NA,TRBJ1-1,14,TRBV5-6,NA,CASSPTGMETEAFF,TGTGCCAGCAGCCCTACAGGGATGGAGACTGAAGCTTTCTTT
NA,TRBJ1-5,17,TRBV28,NA,CASSLFPGGQRNQPQHF,TGTGCCAGCAGTTTATTTCCCGGAGGGCAGCGCAATCAGCCCCAGCATTTT
NA,TRBJ2-3,12,TRBV9,NA,CASSPVEDTQYF,TGTGCCAGCAGCCCCGTAGAGGATACGCAGTATTTT
NA,TRBJ2-2,13,TRBV7-9,NA,CASSLEDTGELFF,TGTGCCAGCAGCTTAGAGGACACCGGGGAGCTGTTTTTT
NA,TRBJ2-1,12,TRBV19,NA,CASSAPGRGQFF,TGTGCCAGTAGTGCCCCGGGACGGGGGCAGTTCTTC
NA,TRBJ2-2,15,TRBV12-5,NA,CASGLLQGITGELFF,TGTGCTAGTGGTTTGCTTCAGGGTATTACGGGGGAGCTGTTTTTT
TRBD1,TRBJ2-2,15,TRBV5-1,NA,CASSLAGQGAGELFF,TGCGCCAGCAGCTTGGCGGGACAGGGGGCCGGGGAGCTGTTTTTT
NA,TRBJ2-7,13,TRBV19,NA,CASSTGLGYEQYF,TGTGCCAGTAGTACAGGATTGGGCTACGAGCAGTACTTC
NA,TRBJ1-2,12,TRBV30,NA,CAWRQGSSGYTF,TGTGCCTGGAGGCAGGGATCGTCAGGCTACACCTTC
NA,TRBJ1-1,17,TRBV18,once,CASSPLGLTATNTEAFF,TGTGCCAGCTCACCACTTGGATTGACAGCGACTAACACTGAAGCTTTCTTT
NA,TRBJ1-2,12,TRBV20-1,NA,CSASPENYGYTF,TGCAGTGCTAGTCCGGAAAACTATGGCTACACCTTC
NA,TRBJ2-5,15,TRBV5-6,NA,CASSFQGRGQETQYF,TGTGCCAGCAGCTTCCAGGGTCGGGGTCAAGAGACCCAGTACTTC
NA,TRBJ1-2,12,TRBV28,NA,CASQGFNYGYTF,TGTGCCTCGCAGGGTTTCAACTATGGCTACACCTTC
NA,TRBJ1-1,13,TRBV11-3,NA,CASSLGQHTEAFF,TGTGCCAGCAGCTTAGGACAGCACACTGAAGCTTTCTTT
TRBD1,TRBJ2-1,16,TRBV27,NA,CASSPTGDRGVNEQFF,TGTGCCAGCAGTCCAACAGGCGACAGGGGTGTTAATGAGCAGTTCTTC
TRBD2,TRBJ2-1,20,TRBV7-6,NA,CASADTGTSGGPHPYNEQFF,TGTGCCAGCGCCGATACCGGGACTAGCGGGGGGCCACACCCCTACAATGAGCAGTTCTTC
NA,TRBJ1-4,13,TRBV5-5,NA,CASSLASREKLFF,TGTGCCAGCAGCTTGGCGTCGAGGGAAAAACTGTTTTTT
NA,TRBJ2-7,15,TRBV7-9,NA,CASSQLGRDTLEQYF,TGTGCCAGCAGCCAATTAGGCCGGGACACACTCGAGCAGTACTTC
TRBD1,TRBJ2-7,12,TRBV29-1,NA,CSVGDRTYEQYF,TGCAGCGTTGGGGACAGGACCTACGAGCAGTACTTC
NA,TRBJ1-6,14,TRBV6-5,NA,CAGAGRSYNSPLHF,TGTGCCGGCGCGGGGCGGTCTTATAATTCACCCCTCCACTTT
NA,TRBJ2-1,13,TRBV27,NA,CASSSGTYNEQFF,TGTGCCAGCAGTTCGGGGACCTACAATGAGCAGTTCTTC
NA,TRBJ1-4,14,TRBV28,few,CASRTPGPSEKLFF,TGTGCCAGCAGGACCCCAGGGCCGAGTGAAAAACTGTTTTTT
NA,TRBJ1-6,14,TRBV7-9,NA,CASSDRTGDSPLHF,TGTGCCAGCAGCGATCGGACGGGGGATTCACCCCTCCACTTT
NA,TRBJ1-2,13,TRBV12-3/TRBV12-4,NA,CASTLSLGYGYTF,TGTGCCAGCACCCTTTCACTCGGCTATGGCTACACCTTC
NA,TRBJ2-3,15,TRBV9,few,CASSASSQGTDTQYF,TGTGCCAGCAGCGCTAGCTCCCAGGGCACAGATACGCAGTATTTT
TRBD1,TRBJ2-7,15,TRBV5-1,NA,CASSLGTGVSYEQYF,TGCGCCAGCAGCTTGGGTACAGGGGTCTCCTACGAGCAGTACTTC
NA,TRBJ1-6,13,TRBV6-1,few,CASSDSRNSPLHF,TGTGCCAGCAGTGACAGTAGGAATTCACCCCTCCACTTT
NA,TRBJ1-1,17,TRBV7-9,few,CASSSNRPTTGNTEAFF,TGTGCCAGCAGCTCCAACCGGCCCACTACGGGGAACACTGAAGCTTTCTTT
NA,TRBJ1-3,8,TRBV7-9,NA,CASSPGYF,TGTGCCAGCAGCCCAGGATATTTT
NA,TRBJ1-6,17,TRBV30,NA,CAWSVPAASSYNSPLHF,TGTGCCTGGAGTGTACCGGCAGCAAGCTCCTATAATTCACCCCTCCACTTT
NA,TRBJ1-2,12,TRBV9,NA,CASRGTGYGYTF,TGTGCCAGCAGAGGGACCGGCTATGGCTACACCTTC
NA,TRBJ2-3,14,TRBV5-1,NA,CASSRASRTDTQYF,TGCGCCAGCAGCAGGGCTAGTAGGACAGATACGCAGTATTTT
TRBD1,TRBJ2-1,13,TRBV7-3,NA,CASSFDRDNEQFF,TGTGCCAGCAGTTTCGACAGGGACAATGAGCAGTTCTTC
TRBD1,TRBJ1-2,16,TRBV27,NA,CASSSVPGQGVNGYTF,TGTGCCAGCAGTTCCGTCCCGGGACAGGGGGTGAATGGCTACACCTTC
NA,TRBJ2-1,15,TRBV7-2,few,CASSLISGGAGQQFF,TGTGCCAGCAGCTTAATTTCCGGGGGCGCCGGGCAGCAGTTCTTC
NA,TRBJ1-2,15,TRBV28,once,CASSSGGGRNYGYTF,TGTGCCAGCAGTTCTGGAGGGGGGCGGAACTATGGCTACACCTTC
NA,TRBJ2-7,13,TRBV12-3/TRBV12-4,NA,CASSLGSSYEQYF,TGTGCCAGCAGTTTGGGCAGTTCCTACGAGCAGTACTTC
NA,TRBJ2-1,17,TRBV3-1/TRBV3-2,NA,CASSQVLGGRRVNEQFF,TGTGCCAGCAGCCAAGTACTGGGGGGAAGACGGGTTAATGAGCAGTTCTTC
TRBD1,TRBJ2-2,16,TRBV24-1,NA,CATSAPGQGNTGELFF,TGTGCCACCAGTGCCCCGGGACAGGGCAACACCGGGGAGCTGTTTTTT
TRBD1,TRBJ1-4,15,TRBV6-5,NA,CASSPGTGDFEKLFF,TGTGCCAGCAGCCCCGGGACAGGGGATTTTGAAAAACTGTTTTTT
TRBD1,TRBJ2-7,15,TRBV2,NA,CASKREGQGGYEQYF,TGTGCCAGCAAGCGAGAGGGACAGGGAGGATACGAGCAGTACTTC
TRBD2,TRBJ2-5,16,TRBV10-2,few,CASNEGTSGYSGTQYF,TGCGCCAGCAACGAAGGGACTAGCGGGTACAGTGGGACCCAGTACTTC
NA,TRBJ1-1,11,TRBV20-1,few,CSARRDLEAFF,TGCAGTGCTAGGAGGGACCTCGAAGCTTTCTTT